This T cell receptor beta chain was sequenced during a study of T cell repertoires in cytomegalovirus infection. Whole-study results and caveats: Cumulative public TCR beta family frequency identified CMV carriers with the relevant HLA.

With regard to this clonotype: As yet, its antigen is unknown.

TCRdb processed the reads anew with MiXCR; each CDR3 protein has one entry. The sample records hundreds of thousands of distinct CDR3 sequences, around 24% being singletons. Germline V gives CDR1 SGHTS, CDR2 YDEGEE. The CDR3 contains 10 residues. V was cut by 2 bases and J by 5 bases, with 2 bases left in between. The rearrangement links TRBV5-8 to TRBJ2-7; D is ambiguous. The origin of this receptor is a human donor in good health (CMV status not recorded). Some clones in this sample may be carry-over from other donors' samples. The specimen was CD8+ T cells from PBMCs. The chain's CDR3 is CASSFHEQYV. The CDR3 nucleotides read TGTGCCAGCAGCTTCCACGAGCAGTACGTC.